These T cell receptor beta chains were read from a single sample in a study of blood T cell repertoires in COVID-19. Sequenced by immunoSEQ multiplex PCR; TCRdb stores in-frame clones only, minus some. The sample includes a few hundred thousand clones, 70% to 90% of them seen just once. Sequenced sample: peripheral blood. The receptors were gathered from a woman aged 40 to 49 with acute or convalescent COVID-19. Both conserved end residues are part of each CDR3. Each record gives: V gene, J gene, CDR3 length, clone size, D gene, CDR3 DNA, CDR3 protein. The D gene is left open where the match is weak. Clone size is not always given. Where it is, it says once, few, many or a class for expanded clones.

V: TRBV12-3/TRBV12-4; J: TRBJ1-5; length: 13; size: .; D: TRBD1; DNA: TGTGCCAGCATGGGACAGGGGGATCAGCCCCAGCATTTT; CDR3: CASMGQGDQPQHF
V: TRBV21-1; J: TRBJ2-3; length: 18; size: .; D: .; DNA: TGTGCCAGCAGCAAAGCAAAGGGCGCGGCGGGGCACACAGATACGCAGTATTTT; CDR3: CASSKAKGAAGHTDTQYF
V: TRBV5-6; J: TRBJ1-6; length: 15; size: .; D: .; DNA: TGTGCCAGCAGCCTACGGGGGGCGCCGGGATCACCCCTCCACTTT; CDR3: CASSLRGAPGSPLHF
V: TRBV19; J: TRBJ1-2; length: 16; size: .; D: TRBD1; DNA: TGTGCCAGTAGTACGACAGGGCTCGCATCTAACTATGGCTACACCTTC; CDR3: CASSTTGLASNYGYTF
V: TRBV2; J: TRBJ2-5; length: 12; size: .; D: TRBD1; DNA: TGTGCCAGCGACAGGGCGGGAGAGACCCAGTACTTC; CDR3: CASDRAGETQYF
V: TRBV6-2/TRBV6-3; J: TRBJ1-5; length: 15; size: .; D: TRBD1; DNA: TGTGCCAGCAGTCTGACAGGGGAAGTCAATCAGCCCCAGCATTTT; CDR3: CASSLTGEVNQPQHF
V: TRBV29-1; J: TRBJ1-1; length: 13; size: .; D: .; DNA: TGCAGCGTTGAGGCCAGGGGTGGGACTGAAGCTTTCTTT; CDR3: CSVEARGGTEAFF
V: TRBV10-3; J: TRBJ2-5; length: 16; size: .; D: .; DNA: TGTGCCATCAGTGAGTCGTGGGGCCGACCCCCTGGAAACATGCACTTC; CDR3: CAISESWGRPPGNMHF
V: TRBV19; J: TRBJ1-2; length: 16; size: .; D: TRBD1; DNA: TGTGCCAGTAGTAAGAGACGGACAGGGGATTTATATGGCTACACCTTC; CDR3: CASSKRRTGDLYGYTF
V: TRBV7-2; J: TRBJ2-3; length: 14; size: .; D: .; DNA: TGTGCCAGCAATCCTAGCGTCTACACAGATACGCAGTATTTT; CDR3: CASNPSVYTDTQYF
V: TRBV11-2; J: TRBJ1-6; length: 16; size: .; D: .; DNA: TGTGCCAGCAGCTCCCACAGGAGCTCCTATAATTCACCCCTCCACTTT; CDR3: CASSSHRSSYNSPLHF
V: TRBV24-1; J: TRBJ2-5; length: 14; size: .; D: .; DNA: TGTGCCACCAGTGATTGGCGGACAAGAGAGACCCAGTACTTC; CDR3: CATSDWRTRETQYF
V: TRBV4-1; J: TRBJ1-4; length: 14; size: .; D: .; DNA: TGCGCCAGCAGCCAAGATTCCGGTAATGAAAAACTGTTTTTT; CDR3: CASSQDSGNEKLFF
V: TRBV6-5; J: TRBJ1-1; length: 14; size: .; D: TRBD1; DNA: TGTGCCAGCAGTTACTCGGCAGGGGGCTTTGAAGCTTTCTTT; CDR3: CASSYSAGGFEAFF
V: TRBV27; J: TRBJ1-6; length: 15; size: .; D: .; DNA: TGTGCCAGCAGTCCCCGGTTGCCATTAAATTCACCCCTCCACTTT; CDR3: CASSPRLPLNSPLHF
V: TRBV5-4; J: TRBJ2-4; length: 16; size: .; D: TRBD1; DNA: TGTGCCAGCAGTTTAACCGGGACAGGGGTCCAAAACATTCAGTACTTC; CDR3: CASSLTGTGVQNIQYF
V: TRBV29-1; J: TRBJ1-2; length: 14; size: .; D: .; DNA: TGCAGCGTGAGAAATCAGGGTGGTAACTATGGCTACACCTTC; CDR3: CSVRNQGGNYGYTF
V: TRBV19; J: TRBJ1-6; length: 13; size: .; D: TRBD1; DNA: TGTGCCAGTTACAGGGGCGGAAATTCACCCCTCCACTTT; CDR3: CASYRGGNSPLHF
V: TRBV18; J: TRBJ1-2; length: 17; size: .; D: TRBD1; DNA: TGTGCCAGCTCACTCGGGGCCGGGACAGGGTCTAACTATGGCTACACCTTC; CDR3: CASSLGAGTGSNYGYTF
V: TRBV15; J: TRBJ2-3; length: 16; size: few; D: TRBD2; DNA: TGTGCCACCAGCAGGGAATTAGCGGGGGGCACAGATACGCAGTATTTT; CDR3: CATSRELAGGTDTQYF
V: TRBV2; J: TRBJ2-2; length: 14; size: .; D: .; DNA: TGTGCCAGCAACCGGGAGTGGAACACCGGGGAGCTGTTTTTT; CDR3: CASNREWNTGELFF
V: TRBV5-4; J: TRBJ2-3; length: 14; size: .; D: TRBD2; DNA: TGTGCCAGCAGCTTCGGGACTAGCTATTATACGCAGTATTTT; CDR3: CASSFGTSYYTQYF
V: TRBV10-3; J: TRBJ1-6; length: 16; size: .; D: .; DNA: TGTGCCATCAGTGGTAGGGGAGGTGCCTATAATTCACCCCTCCACTTT; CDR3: CAISGRGGAYNSPLHF
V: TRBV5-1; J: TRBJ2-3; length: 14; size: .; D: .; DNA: TGCGCCAGCAGTAACGGGGGGCCCACAGATACGCAGTATTTT; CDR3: CASSNGGPTDTQYF
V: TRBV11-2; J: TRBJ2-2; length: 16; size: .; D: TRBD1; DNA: TGTGCCAGCAGCCAATACAGGGGAAGGAACACCGGGGAGCTGTTTTTT; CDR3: CASSQYRGRNTGELFF
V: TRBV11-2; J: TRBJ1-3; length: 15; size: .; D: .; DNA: TGTGCCAGCAGCTTCCTGCAGGGCGAAGGGAACACCATATATTTT; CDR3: CASSFLQGEGNTIYF
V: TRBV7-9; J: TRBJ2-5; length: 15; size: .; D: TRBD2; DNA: TGTGCCAGCAGCTTAGGGGGACTAACCAAAGAGACCCAGTACTTC; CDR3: CASSLGGLTKETQYF
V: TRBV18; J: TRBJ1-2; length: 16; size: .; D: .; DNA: TGTGCCAGCTCACCTAAGAGGGACATTGCAACCTATGGCTACACCTTC; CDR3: CASSPKRDIATYGYTF
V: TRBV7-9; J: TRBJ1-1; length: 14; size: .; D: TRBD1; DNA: TGTGCCAGCAGCATCCGACAGGGGAACACTGAAGCTTTCTTT; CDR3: CASSIRQGNTEAFF
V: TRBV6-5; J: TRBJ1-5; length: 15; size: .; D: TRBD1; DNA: TGTGCCAGCAGTCCGGGGGGACAGGGGAATCAGCCCCAGCATTTT; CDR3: CASSPGGQGNQPQHF
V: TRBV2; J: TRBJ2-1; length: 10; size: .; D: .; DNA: TGTGCCAGCAGTGTATATGAGCAGTTCTTC; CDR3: CASSVYEQFF
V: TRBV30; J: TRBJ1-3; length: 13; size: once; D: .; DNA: TGTGCCTGGACGGGGGGGGGTGGAAACACCATATATTTT; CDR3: CAWTGGGGNTIYF
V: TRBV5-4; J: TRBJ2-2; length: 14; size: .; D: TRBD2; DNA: TGTGCCAGCTTCGAGGCGGGGGATAACGGGGAGCTGTTTTTT; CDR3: CASFEAGDNGELFF
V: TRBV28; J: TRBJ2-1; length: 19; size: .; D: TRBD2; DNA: TGTGCCAGCAGTTTACCCCTAGCGCGGGCGGGGGGCTTCGGGAATGAGCAGTTCTTC; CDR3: CASSLPLARAGGFGNEQFF
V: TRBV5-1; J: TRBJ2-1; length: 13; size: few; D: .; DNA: TGCGCCAGCAGCACTGGCCCGGGGAGGGAGCAGTTCTTC; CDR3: CASSTGPGREQFF
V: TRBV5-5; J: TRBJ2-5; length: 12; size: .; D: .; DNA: TGTGCCAGCAGCTTGCTCCAAGAGACCCAGTACTTC; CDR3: CASSLLQETQYF
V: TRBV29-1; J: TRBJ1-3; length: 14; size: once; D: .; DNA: TGCAGCGTTGTCGGCACTAGTTCTGGAAACACCATATATTTT; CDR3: CSVVGTSSGNTIYF
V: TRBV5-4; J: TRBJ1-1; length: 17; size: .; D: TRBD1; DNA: TGTGCCAGCAGCTTGAGCTCGACAGGGGGCGCGAACACTGAAGCTTTCTTT; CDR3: CASSLSSTGGANTEAFF
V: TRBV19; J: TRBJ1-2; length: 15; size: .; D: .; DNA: TGTGCCAGTAGTATAGAGGGGAGGCTATCCTATGGCTACACCTTC; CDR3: CASSIEGRLSYGYTF
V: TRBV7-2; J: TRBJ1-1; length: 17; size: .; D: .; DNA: TGTGCCAGCAGCCAGGGAGGAGCAGGGAGGGGACGCACTGAAGCTTTCTTT; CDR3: CASSQGGAGRGRTEAFF
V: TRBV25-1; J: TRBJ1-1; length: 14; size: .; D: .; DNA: TGTGCCGGGGGCTGTGGGGTCATGAACACTGAAGCTTTCTTT; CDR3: CAGGCGVMNTEAFF
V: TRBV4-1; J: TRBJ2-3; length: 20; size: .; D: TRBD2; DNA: TGCGCCAGCAGCCAAGAACTCCGACTAGCGGTTGGGGAAAGCACAGATACGCAGTATTTT; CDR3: CASSQELRLAVGESTDTQYF
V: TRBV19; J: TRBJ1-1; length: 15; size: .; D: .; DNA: TGTGCCAGTAGTAAACCAGGGGTAGGAGGCACTGAAGCTTTCTTT; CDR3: CASSKPGVGGTEAFF
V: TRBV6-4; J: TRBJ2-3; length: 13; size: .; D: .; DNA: TGTGCCAGCAGTTCCCGTTACACAGATACGCAGTATTTT; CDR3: CASSSRYTDTQYF
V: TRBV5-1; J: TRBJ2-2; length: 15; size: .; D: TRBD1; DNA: TGCGCCAGCAGCTCGACAGGGTTTAACACCGGGGAGCTGTTTTTT; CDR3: CASSSTGFNTGELFF
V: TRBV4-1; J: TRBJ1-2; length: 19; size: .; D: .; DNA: TGCGCCAGCAGCCACCTAAAGGGCCTGGGGCAGAACACACCTTATGGCTACACCTTC; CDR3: CASSHLKGLGQNTPYGYTF
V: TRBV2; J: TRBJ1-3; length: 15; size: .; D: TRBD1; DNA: TGTGCCAGCACCGCAGGACAGGGTGCAGGAAACACCATATATTTT; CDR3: CASTAGQGAGNTIYF
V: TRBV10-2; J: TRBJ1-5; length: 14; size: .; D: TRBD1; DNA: TGCGCCACCAGGGACAGCGAGAGGGTTCAGCCCCAGCATTTT; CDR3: CATRDSERVQPQHF
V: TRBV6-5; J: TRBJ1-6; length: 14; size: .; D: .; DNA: TGTGCCAGCAGGAGATCATCCTATAATTCACCCCTCCACTTT; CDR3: CASRRSSYNSPLHF
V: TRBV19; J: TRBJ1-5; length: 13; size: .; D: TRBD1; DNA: TGTGCCACTCTAGGGGGCCCTAATCAGCCCCAGCATTTT; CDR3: CATLGGPNQPQHF
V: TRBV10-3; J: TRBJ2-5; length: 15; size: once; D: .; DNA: TGTGCCATCAGCCCGAGACAGGCAACCCAAGAGACCCAGTACTTC; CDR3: CAISPRQATQETQYF
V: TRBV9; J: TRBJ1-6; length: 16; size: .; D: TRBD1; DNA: TGTGCCAGCAGCGGACAGGGTCCCTCCTATAATTCACCCCTCCACTTT; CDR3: CASSGQGPSYNSPLHF
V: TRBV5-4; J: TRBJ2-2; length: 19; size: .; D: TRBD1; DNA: TGTGCCAGCAGCTTAGTCCTGGCGGACAGGGCATTGGACACCGGGGAGCTGTTTTTT; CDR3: CASSLVLADRALDTGELFF
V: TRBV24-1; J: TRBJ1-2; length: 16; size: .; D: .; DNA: TGTGCCACCCACGCCGGGGGGGGTCGGAGTGATAATGGCTACACCTTC; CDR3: CATHAGGGRSDNGYTF